The next 9 T cell receptor beta chains were all read from a single sample in a study of T cells in Graves' hyperthyroidism and ophthalmopathy. RNA transcripts were the template for amplifying TCR beta CDR3 regions. HTBI primers drove first-round RT-PCR of the TCR CDR3. TCRdb reanalysed the multiplex PCR reads using MiXCR and keeps one entry per CDR3 protein. Seen here are a few hundred thousand distinct CDR3 sequences, 15% to 20% observed once, and the top ten hold 49%. The material sequenced was blood. Every receptor here comes from a woman aged 45-60 years with Graves' hyperthyroidism.

This chain uses TRBV2 with TRBJ2-1; no reliable D call. This CDR3 region has 14 residues. V lost 5 bases, J lost 3 bases, and 11 bases lay in between. The germline V gene has CDR1 SNHLY and CDR2 FYNNEI. DNA of the CDR3: TGTGCCAGCAGTCAGGATCCATTCTACAATGAGCAGTTCTTC. Protein sequence: CASSQDPFYNEQFF.

Ten or more counts support this clonotype. This CDR3 reads CSASGRADEQFF. The CDR3 region has the DNA TGCAGTGCTAGCGGGAGGGCCGATGAGCAGTTCTTC. The chain combines TRBV20-1 with TRBJ2-1; the match to TRBD2 covers 8 bases. Germline trimming cut 3 bases from V and 8 bases from J; bases unmatched to any gene: 3. Germline CDR1 is DFQATT and CDR2 is SNEGSKA (reference sequence). CDR3 size: 12 residues.

The CDR3 coding sequence is TGTGCCAGCAGCTTAGTGGCCCTAGCGGGGGAGACCCAGTACTTC. Translating it yields CASSLVALAGETQYF. The J gene is TRBJ2-5, the V gene TRBV7-9, with 9 bases matching TRBD2. CDR3 size: 15 residues. J lost 5 bases, V lost 1 base, and 5 bases had no gene match. Germline assignment: CDR1 SEHNR and CDR2 FQNEAQ (reference sequence).

This clonotype was seen a handful of times. One junction end does not reproduce the germline sequence, and a read error may be involved. V gene TRBV18 combines with J gene TRBJ2-1; unclear D gene. In germline, CDR1 is KGHSH, CDR2 LQKENI. The CDR3 has 16 amino acids. CDR3 sequence (DNA): TGTGCCAGCTCACCTTCGACTTCCGGATCCTACGATGAGCAGTTCTTC. It encodes CASSPSTSGSYDEQFF.

This clonotype appeared many times. V and J are TRBV7-8 and TRBJ2-7; 9 bases fit TRBD1. CDR1 and CDR2 from the germline V gene are SGHVS and FQNEAQ. This CDR3 contains 13 residues. V lost 5 bases, J lost 3 bases, and 2 bases stayed unmatched. This chain's CDR3 is CASSGQGRYEQYF. The CDR3 DNA is TGTGCCAGCAGCGGACAGGGGCGCTACGAGCAGTACTTC.

This clonotype occurred many times. The rearrangement links TRBV6-6 to TRBJ2-3; D is undetermined. CDR1 and CDR2 (germline): MNHNY, SVGAGI (reference sequence). This CDR3 is built from 13 residues. Trimming took off 2 bases at V and 4 bases at J, with 7 bases between the two ends. The CDR3, as DNA: TGTGCCAGCAGTTACAACCGAGCAGATACGCAGTATTTT. It specifies CASSYNRADTQYF.

Concerning this clonotype: Being one base from a much bigger clone, this may be a read error. CDR3 amino acids: CVSNTGDTQYF. The CDR3 coding sequence is TGTGTCAGCAATACAGGGGATACGCAGTATTTT. This sequence joins TRBV6-2 or TRBV6-3 and TRBJ2-3; the D gene is possibly TRBD1 (6 bases). The V gene's germline CDR1 is MNHEY and CDR2 SVGEGT. The length of the CDR3 is 11 residues.

In this sample, this clonotype turned up a few times. The chain employs TRBV10-3 and TRBJ2-6, with D tentatively TRBD1 or TRBD2 (5 bases each). With 7 bases removed from V and 0 bases from J, the gap between germline ends came to 13 bases. Germline-derived CDR1 and CDR2 are ENHRY and SYGVKD. The length of the CDR3 is 16 residues. The CDR3 bases are TGTGCCATCACCACCGGGACCTACTCTGGGGCCAACGTCCTGACTTTC. Protein sequence: CAITTGTYSGANVLTF.

The rearrangement joins TRBV9 to TRBJ2-3, with D uncertain. V lost 3 bases and J lost 6, with 8 bases in between. The CDR3 spans 12 residues. CDR1 and CDR2 (germline): SGDLS, YYNGEE. In DNA, the CDR3 is TGTGCCAGCAGCGCCCCCGGGGATACGCAGTATTTT. The encoded protein is CASSAPGDTQYF.